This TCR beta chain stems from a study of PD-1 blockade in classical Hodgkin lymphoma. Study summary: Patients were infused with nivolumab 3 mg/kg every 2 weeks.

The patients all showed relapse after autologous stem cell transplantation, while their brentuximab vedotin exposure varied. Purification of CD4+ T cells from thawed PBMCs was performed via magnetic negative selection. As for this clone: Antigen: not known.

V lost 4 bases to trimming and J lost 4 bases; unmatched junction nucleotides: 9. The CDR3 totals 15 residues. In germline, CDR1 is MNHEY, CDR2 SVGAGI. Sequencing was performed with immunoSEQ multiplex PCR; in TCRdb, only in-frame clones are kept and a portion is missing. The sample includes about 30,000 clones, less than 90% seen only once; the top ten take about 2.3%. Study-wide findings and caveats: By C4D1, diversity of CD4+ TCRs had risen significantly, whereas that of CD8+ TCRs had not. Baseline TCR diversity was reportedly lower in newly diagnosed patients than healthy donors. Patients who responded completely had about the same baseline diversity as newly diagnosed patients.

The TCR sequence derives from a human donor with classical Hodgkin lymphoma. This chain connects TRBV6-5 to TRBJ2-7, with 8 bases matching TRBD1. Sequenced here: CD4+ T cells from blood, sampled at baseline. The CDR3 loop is CASSSSQGAGYEQYF. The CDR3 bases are TGTGCCAGCAGTTCCTCTCAGGGGGCTGGGTACGAGCAGTACTTC.